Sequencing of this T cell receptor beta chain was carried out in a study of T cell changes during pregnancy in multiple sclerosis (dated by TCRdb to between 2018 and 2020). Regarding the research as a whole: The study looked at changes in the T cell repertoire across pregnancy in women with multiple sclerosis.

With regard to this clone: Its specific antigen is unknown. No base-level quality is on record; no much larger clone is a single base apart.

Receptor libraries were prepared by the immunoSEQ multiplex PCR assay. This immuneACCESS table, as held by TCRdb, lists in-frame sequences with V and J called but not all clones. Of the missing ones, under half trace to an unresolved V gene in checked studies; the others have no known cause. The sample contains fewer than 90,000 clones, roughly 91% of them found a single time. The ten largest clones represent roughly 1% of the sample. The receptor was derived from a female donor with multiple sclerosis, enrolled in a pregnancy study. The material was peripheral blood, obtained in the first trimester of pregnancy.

CDR3 region: CASSLRFLSGGSRDTQYF. The nucleotides are TGTGCCAGCAGTTTACGGTTCCTTTCGGGGGGCTCGAGAGATACGCAGTATTTT. This sequence uses TRBV27 and TRBJ2-3; possibly the D gene is TRBD2, per 7 matching bases. The CDR3 starts with the cysteine, ends with the phenylalanine, and has 18 residues. Only the CDR3 portion is preserved as DNA: 54 bases, with reading frame beginning at the first base. V and J are truncated by 2 bases and 5 bases respectively, leaving an intervening sequence of 23 bases. The germline V gene encodes CDR1 MNHEY and CDR2 SMNVEV (reference sequence).